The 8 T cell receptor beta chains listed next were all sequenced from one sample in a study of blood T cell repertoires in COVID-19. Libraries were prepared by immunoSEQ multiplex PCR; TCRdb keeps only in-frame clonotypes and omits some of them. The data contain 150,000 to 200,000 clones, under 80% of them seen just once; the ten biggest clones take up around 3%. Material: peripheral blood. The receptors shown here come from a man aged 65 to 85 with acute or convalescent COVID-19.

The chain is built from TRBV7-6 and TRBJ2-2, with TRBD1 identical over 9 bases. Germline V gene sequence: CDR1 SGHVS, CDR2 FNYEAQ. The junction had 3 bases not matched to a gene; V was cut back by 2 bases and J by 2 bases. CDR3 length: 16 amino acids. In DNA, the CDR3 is TGTGCCAGCAGCTTAAAACAGGGGGCTAACACCGGGGAGCTGTTTTTT. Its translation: CASSLKQGANTGELFF.

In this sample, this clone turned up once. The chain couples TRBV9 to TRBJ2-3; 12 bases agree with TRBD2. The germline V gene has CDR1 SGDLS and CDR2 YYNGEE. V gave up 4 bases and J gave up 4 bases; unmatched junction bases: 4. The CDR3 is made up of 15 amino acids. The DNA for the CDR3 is TGTGCCAGCAGCATCGGACTAGCGGGACCAGATACGCAGTATTTT. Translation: CASSIGLAGPDTQYF.

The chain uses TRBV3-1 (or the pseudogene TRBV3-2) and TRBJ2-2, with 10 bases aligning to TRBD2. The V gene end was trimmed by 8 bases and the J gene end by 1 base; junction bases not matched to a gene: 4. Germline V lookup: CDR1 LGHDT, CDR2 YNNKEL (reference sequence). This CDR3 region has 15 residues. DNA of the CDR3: TGTGCCAGCGGGGGACTAGCGCTGAACACCGGGGAGCTGTTTTTT. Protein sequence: CASGGLALNTGELFF.

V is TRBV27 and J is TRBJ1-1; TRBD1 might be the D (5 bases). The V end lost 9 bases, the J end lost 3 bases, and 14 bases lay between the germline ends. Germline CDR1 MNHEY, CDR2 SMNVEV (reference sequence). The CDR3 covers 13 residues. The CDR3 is CASSAKGDTEAFF. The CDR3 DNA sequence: TGTGCCAGTTCGGCTAAAGGGGACACTGAAGCTTTCTTT.

This chain's CDR3 is CASTGTGVHEQYF. CDR3 in DNA: TGTGCCAGTACCGGGACAGGGGTTCACGAGCAGTACTTC. This chain joins TRBV12-3 or TRBV12-4 and TRBJ2-7; TRBD1 agrees at 10 bases. Trimming cost V 9 bases and J 5 bases; bases outside gene matches: 7. The CDR3 length is 13 residues.

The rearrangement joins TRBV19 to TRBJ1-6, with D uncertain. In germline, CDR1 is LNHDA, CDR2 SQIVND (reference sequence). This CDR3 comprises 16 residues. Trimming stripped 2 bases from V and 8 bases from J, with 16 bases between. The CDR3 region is CASSIYSGSGDSPLHF. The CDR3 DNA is TGTGCCAGTAGTATATATTCCGGCAGCGGTGATTCACCCCTCCACTTT.

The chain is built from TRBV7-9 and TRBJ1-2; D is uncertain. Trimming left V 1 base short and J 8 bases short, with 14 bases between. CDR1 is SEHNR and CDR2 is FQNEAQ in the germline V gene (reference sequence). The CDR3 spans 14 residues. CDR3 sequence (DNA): TGTGCCAGCAGCTTAGGTGCGGAAAGTAGGGGCTACACCTTC. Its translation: CASSLGAESRGYTF.

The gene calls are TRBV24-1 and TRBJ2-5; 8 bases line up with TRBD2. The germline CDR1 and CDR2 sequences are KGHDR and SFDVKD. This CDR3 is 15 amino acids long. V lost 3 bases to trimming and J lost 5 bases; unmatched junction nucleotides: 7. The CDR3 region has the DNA TGTGCCACCAGTGATCCCGGACTAGCCTCGGAGACCCAGTACTTC. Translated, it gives CATSDPGLASETQYF.